This T cell receptor beta chain comes out of a study of control samples from healthy donors and cancer patients. Trimming shortened V by 0 bases and J by 0 bases, and 3 bases separated the two germline ends. CDR1 is SGDLS and CDR2 is YYNGEE in the germline V gene. CDR3 size: 13 residues. TCRdb keeps only in-frame clones here, not all; method: immunoSEQ multiplex PCR. Found here are about 110,000 clones, 80% to 90% of them singletons; the top ten hold about 16%. V usage is TRBV9 and J usage is TRBJ1-1; D is ambiguous. Source material: blood. The TCR originated in a woman aged 45-59 years in good health. DNA for the CDR3: TGTGCCAGCAGCGTAGAGATGAACACTGAAGCTTTCTTT. Translated: CASSVEMNTEAFF.